The 29 T cell receptor beta chains in this list originate from one sample, sequenced in a study of regulatory T cells in long-lasting Graves disease (dated by TCRdb to the early 2020s). The intended sense of this specimen's time point label: persistent/refractory GD, antithyroid drugs over 5 years with positive TRAb. For both TCR sequencing and RNA sequencing, RNA was extracted from PBMCs using TRIzol. Library prep was done by multiplex PCR. The sequencer was an Illumina HiSeq 4000. iRepertoire HTBI primers and Arm-PCR amplification of CDR3 regions were used to construct TCR beta libraries. Clones were called with MiXCR by TCRdb after fastp trimmed the public reads at Q25, and only in-frame beta chains were retained. Each CDR3 protein gets just one entry, which takes the most common genes and DNA from the rows behind it. Here the sample has roughly 470,000 distinct CDR3 sequences; less than 25% occur a single time. Jointly, the top ten make up under 9% of the sample.

Specimen: peripheral blood mononuclear cells (PBMCs), collected when the disease was refractory, from a patient treated with antithyroid drugs. Every receptor here comes from a female donor with Graves disease.

Comment on this clonotype: A read error may be the cause here, since a much bigger clone is one base away. This chain uses TRBV7-2 with TRBJ1-5; no firm D call. The CDR3 contains 13 residues. Per germline, CDR1 SGHTA and CDR2 FQGNSA. The CDR3 nucleotides read TGTGCCGGCAGCTTAGGTGGGCATCAGCCCCAGCATTTT. This gives the protein CAGSLGGHQPQHF.

This clonotype was seen more than once but under ten times. The chain uses TRBV6-1 and TRBJ2-6, with D possibly TRBD2 on 6 matching bases. The ends were cut back, 7 bases at V and 0 bases at J, with 13 bases in the middle. Germline CDR1 reads MNHNS; CDR2 reads SASEGT. This CDR3 is 16 amino acids long. CDR3 protein: CASTNGGSSGANVLTF. The CDR3 DNA reads TGTGCCAGCACCAACGGGGGATCCTCTGGGGCCAACGTCCTGACTTTC.

In this sample, this clonotype turned up a few times. The rearrangement uses TRBV29-1 and TRBJ2-2, with 9 bases fitting TRBD1. The V gene's germline CDR1 is SQVTM and CDR2 ANQGSEA. With 6 bases clipped from V and 6 bases from J, the junction kept 11 bases outside the gene matches. The CDR3 covers 15 residues. CDR3 DNA: TGCAGCGTCCTTCCGGGACAGGGTGATTCCGGGGAGCTGTTTTTT. Protein: CSVLPGQGDSGELFF.

This clonotype was seen ten or more times. The chain links TRBV19 to TRBJ2-7; TRBD1 might be the D (5 bases). Deletions cut 3 bases from V and 4 bases from J, with 13 bases between. The length of the CDR3 is 14 residues. Germline values: CDR1 LNHDA, CDR2 SQIVND (reference sequence). The CDR3 protein is CASSIFRVRYEQYF. CDR3 nucleotide sequence: TGTGCCAGTAGTATCTTCAGGGTCCGATACGAGCAGTACTTC.

The chain couples TRBV30 to TRBJ1-1; D is ambiguous. V lost 2 bases to trimming and J lost 1 base, with 8 bases between them. This CDR3 has 13 amino acids. Germline CDR1 and CDR2: GTSNPN and SVGIG (reference sequence). The DNA for the CDR3 is TGTGCCTGGAGTCACAGAGAGAACACTGAAGCTTTCTTT. The encoded protein is CAWSHRENTEAFF.

In its sample, this clonotype was seen many times. The chain has TRBV7-8 and TRBJ2-4; TRBD2 agrees at 8 bases. The CDR3 runs to 15 residues. Germline V gene lookup returns CDR1 SGHVS and CDR2 FQNEAQ. J gave up 2 bases and V 5 bases, and 5 bases lay outside the gene matches. The CDR3 DNA sequence: TGTGCCAGCAGCGCACTAGCGGCCTCCAAAAACATTCAGTACTTC. Translation gives CASSALAASKNIQYF.

This clonotype has at least ten counts. The chain uses TRBV28 and TRBJ2-7, with a tentative D call TRBD1 (6 bases). CDR3 size: 17 residues. Germline CDR1 MDHEN, CDR2 SYDVKM. V shed 5 bases and J shed 0 bases, with 20 bases lying between them. Here the CDR3 reads CASSLRRQAGASYEQYF. CDR3 bases: TGTGCCAGCAGTCTTAGACGACAGGCTGGGGCCTCCTACGAGCAGTACTTC.

V is TRBV27 and J is TRBJ2-3; no definite D call. Trimming removed 3 bases from V and 9 bases from J, with 7 bases in between. Germline V CDR1 and CDR2: MNHEY, SMNVEV (reference sequence). The CDR3 loop spans 11 amino acids. The CDR3 sequence: CASSFALTQYF. The DNA of the CDR3 is TGTGCCAGCAGTTTCGCTTTGACGCAGTATTTT.

This clonotype was counted only a few times. The chain links TRBV18 to TRBJ1-1; a possible D gene is TRBD1 (5 bases). The germline V and J ends were trimmed by 3 bases and 6 bases, with 20 bases remaining between them. Germline CDR1 KGHSH, CDR2 LQKENI. The CDR3 contains 16 residues. CDR3 in amino acids: CASSPTLGGQRAEAFF. The CDR3 DNA sequence: TGTGCCAGCTCACCGACATTGGGGGGTCAAAGGGCTGAAGCTTTCTTT.

This clonotype was counted at least ten times. The chain's CDR3 is CASSLWTPGYEQYF. The CDR3 region has the DNA TGTGCCAGCAGCTTATGGACTCCAGGATACGAGCAGTACTTC. The rearrangement uses TRBV11-2 and TRBJ2-7; TRBD2 is a possible D gene (5 bases). Germline assignment: CDR1 SGHAT and CDR2 FQNNGV. The CDR3 has 14 residues. V was clipped by 2 bases and J by 4 bases, with 12 bases between them.

Note on this clonotype: Possible read error: a much larger clone is one base away. The rearrangement joins TRBV2 to TRBJ1-5; D ambiguous. V lost 6 bases, J lost 3 bases, and 15 bases lay in between. The germline V gene has CDR1 SNHLY and CDR2 FYNNEI. This CDR3 region has 15 residues. This CDR3 reads CASSSGIGNNQPQHF. Written as DNA, the CDR3 is TGTGCCAGCAGCTCGGGGATAGGGAACAATCAGCCCCAGCATTTT.

This clonotype showed up just a few times. The chain couples TRBV29-1 to TRBJ1-1; the match to TRBD1 covers 7 bases. The V gene's germline CDR1 is SQVTM and CDR2 ANQGSEA. The CDR3 is 13 amino acids. With V trimmed by 6 bases and J by 0 bases, 4 bases remained unmatched. The CDR3, as DNA: TGCAGCGTCATGGACAGGCTGAACACTGAAGCTTTCTTT. Protein: CSVMDRLNTEAFF.

The chain employs TRBV7-2 and TRBJ2-1; 10 bases line up with TRBD2. Germline loops: CDR1 SGHTA, CDR2 FQGNSA. The V gene end was trimmed by 1 base and the J gene end by 8 bases; junction bases not matched to a gene: 11. This CDR3 contains 17 residues. The CDR3 sequence is CASSLVRGLAGDHEQFF. CDR3 DNA sequence: TGTGCCAGCAGCTTAGTGCGGGGGCTAGCGGGAGACCATGAGCAGTTCTTC.

This sequence joins TRBV5-1 and TRBJ1-1; D is perhaps TRBD1 (6 bases). This CDR3 contains 14 residues. Between the trimmed V and J ends, which lost 0 bases and 11 bases, there was a span of 17 bases. CDR1 is SGHRS, CDR2 YFSETQ, per germline. The DNA for the CDR3 is TGCGCCAGCAGCTTGGCCATTACCGGGGGGCGGGCTTTCTTT. It is translated as CASSLAITGGRAFF.

This clonotype was counted only a few times. V and J are TRBV3-1 and TRBJ1-1, with 9 nucleotides matching TRBD1. Germline V CDR1 and CDR2: LGHDT, YNNKEL (reference sequence). With V trimmed by 4 bases and J by 6 bases, 9 bases remained unmatched. The CDR3 contains 15 residues. The CDR3 region has the DNA TGTGCCAGCAGCCCCCGGACAGGGGAGAGGGCTGAAGCTTTCTTT. This gives the protein CASSPRTGERAEAFF.

This rearrangement joins TRBV7-2 to TRBJ2-7; either TRBD1 or TRBD2 may fit D (6 bases each). The CDR3 runs 16 residues. The germline gives CDR1 SGHTA, CDR2 FQGNSA. Trimming took 5 bases from V and 0 from J, leaving 17 bases between them. The CDR3 DNA follows: TGTGCCAGCAGCCCAACGGCGGGGACATACTCCTACGAGCAGTACTTC. It encodes CASSPTAGTYSYEQYF.

Worth noting for this clonotype: The junction departs from the called germline gene at one end, perhaps through a read error. V is TRBV18 and J is TRBJ1-1; weak D call: TRBD1 (5 bases). The CDR3 consists of 13 residues. CDR1 is KGHSH and CDR2 is LQKENI in the germline V gene. The CDR3 DNA reads as TGTGCCAGCTCACAGGGGTCGAACACTGGAGCTTTCTTT. It yields the protein CASSQGSNTGAFF.

The chain joins TRBV14 to TRBJ1-2, with D uncertain. Germline V gives CDR1 SGHDN, CDR2 FVKESK. V lost 5 bases and J lost 2, with 6 bases in between. This CDR3 comprises 12 residues. For the CDR3, the DNA is TGTGCCAGCAGCGATCAGAACTATGGCTACACCTTC. Encoded protein: CASSDQNYGYTF.

This clonotype was seen at least ten times. The chain joins TRBV2 to TRBJ2-7; TRBD2 agrees at 11 bases. The junction had 10 bases not matched to a gene; V was cut back by 6 bases and J by 9 bases. The CDR3 runs to 14 residues. Germline CDR1 is SNHLY and CDR2 is FYNNEI. As DNA, the CDR3 is TGTGCCAGCAGCGCTAGCGGGAGGCTCTCTTGGCAGTACTTC. Its protein product is CASSASGRLSWQYF.

The sample holds many counts of this clonotype. V gene TRBV28 combines with J gene TRBJ2-6; maybe TRBD2 (5 bases). Trimming removed 3 bases from V and 2 bases from J, with 14 bases in between. CDR1 is MDHEN and CDR2 is SYDVKM in the germline V gene. The CDR3 extends over 17 amino acids. CDR3: CASSLGPRETGANVLTF. The CDR3 coding sequence is TGTGCCAGCAGTTTGGGCCCCCGGGAAACTGGGGCCAACGTCCTGACTTTC.

This clonotype was seen a handful of times. The V call is TRBV28, the J call TRBJ2-3, with D hard to call. CDR3 length equals 16 residues. V dropped 1 base and J dropped 0 bases, with 11 bases sitting between them. Germline V gene data show CDR1 as MDHEN and CDR2 as SYDVKM. The CDR3 spells CASSLSPQASTDTQYF. CDR3 bases: TGTGCCAGCAGTTTATCCCCCCAGGCGAGCACAGATACGCAGTATTTT.

V and J are TRBV19 and TRBJ2-5, with TRBD2 matching 14 bases. The CDR3 extends over 15 amino acids. Per the germline V gene, CDR1 is LNHDA and CDR2 is SQIVND (reference sequence). J gave up 5 bases and V 5 bases, and 4 bases lay outside the gene matches. CDR3 residues: CASSAGLAGAETQYF. CDR3 coding DNA: TGTGCCAGTAGTGCGGGACTAGCGGGAGCTGAGACCCAGTACTTC.

This sequence joins TRBV10-1 and TRBJ2-7; 9 bases fit TRBD2. The CDR3 contains 14 residues. Germline V lookup: CDR1 WNHNN, CDR2 SYGVQD (reference sequence). V lost 2 bases to trimming and J lost 3 bases; unmatched junction nucleotides: 2. The CDR3 region is CASSEVAGDYEQYF. DNA of the CDR3: TGCGCCAGCAGTGAGGTAGCGGGAGACTACGAGCAGTACTTC.

In this sample, this clonotype turned up many times. V gene TRBV3-1 combines with J gene TRBJ2-5; D call uncertain. Germline values: CDR1 LGHDT, CDR2 YNNKEL (reference sequence). V was cut by 6 bases and J by 5 bases, with 13 bases left in between. The CDR3 loop spans 13 amino acids. CDR3: CASSQELLETQYF. The CDR3 nucleotides read TGTGCCAGCAGTCAGGAACTATTGGAGACCCAGTACTTC.

This clonotype was observed many times. This chain connects TRBV28 to TRBJ2-7; TRBD1 matches at 7 bases. CDR1 MDHEN and CDR2 SYDVKM come from the germline V gene. The CDR3 runs 13 residues. With 2 bases clipped from V and 6 bases from J, the junction kept 4 bases outside the gene matches. CDR3 nucleotides: TGTGCCAGCAGTTTAGAACAGGGGTCCGAGCAGTACTTC. It encodes CASSLEQGSEQYF.

Ten or more counts support this clonotype. V and J are TRBV7-2 and TRBJ2-4; D might be TRBD2 (5 bases). From germline, CDR1 is SGHTA and CDR2 FQGNSA. The CDR3 has 14 residues. Trimming removed 5 bases from V and 6 bases from J, with 14 bases in between. The CDR3: CASSPWTAGNIQYF. In DNA form, the CDR3 reads TGTGCCAGCAGCCCGTGGACTGCAGGAAACATTCAGTACTTC.

The CDR3 region is CASSSHGGTPQDIQYF. As DNA, the CDR3 is TGCGCCAGCAGCTCCCACGGCGGGACTCCTCAAGACATTCAGTACTTC. The V gene is TRBV5-1, the J gene TRBJ2-4; D is possibly TRBD2 (6 bases). Germline V gives CDR1 SGHRS, CDR2 YFSETQ. This CDR3 region has 16 residues. V lost 3 bases and J 8 bases, leaving 21 bases between the germline ends.

The chain links TRBV19 to TRBJ1-5; D is unresolved. Deletions cut 3 bases from V and 4 bases from J, with 13 bases between. This CDR3 spans 15 amino acids. Germline V lookup: CDR1 LNHDA, CDR2 SQIVND (reference sequence). CDR3 nucleotide sequence: TGTGCCAGTAGTATTTGGTCAGGCCAGAATCAGCCCCAGCATTTT. Residues: CASSIWSGQNQPQHF.

This clonotype was detected many times. The genes are TRBV28 and TRBJ2-7, with D perhaps being TRBD1 or TRBD2 (5 bases each). Per the germline V gene, CDR1 is MDHEN and CDR2 is SYDVKM. The CDR3 spans 18 residues. Trimming removed 4 bases at V and 2 bases at J, with 24 bases between. The CDR3 DNA reads as TGTGCCAGCAGTTCCTTCCTTACCCTCCGGGACGTAGCCTACGAGCAGTACTTC. Translated, it gives CASSSFLTLRDVAYEQYF.